The 20 T cell receptor beta chains given below trace back to one sample, sequenced in a study of cytomegalovirus exposure and HLA in healthy donors. PCR involved 60 Vbeta and 13 Jbeta primers. This table comes from immunoSEQ multiplex PCR, and its TCRdb copy is limited to in-frame clones, with some not included. Among approximately 140,000 clones, nearly 90% were seen once, and the ten largest hold roughly 0.53%. Sample: PBMCs. These receptors all come from a woman aged 40 to 50 in good health and CMV-seronegative.

The chain recombines TRBV27 with TRBJ2-3, with TRBD2 matching 10 bases. This CDR3 has 15 amino acids. V lost 2 bases and J lost 8; bases outside the gene matches: 7. Germline loops: CDR1 MNHEY, CDR2 SMNVEV (reference sequence). The CDR3 DNA reads TGTGCCAGCAGTTTAATAGCGGGAGGCCCCACTACGCAGTATTTT. Its protein product is CASSLIAGGPTTQYF.

The rearrangement joins TRBV4-2 to TRBJ2-7, with D unclear. Trimming shortened V by 3 bases and J by 0 bases, and 21 bases separated the two germline ends. The CDR3 spans 18 residues. Germline CDR1 reads LGHNA; CDR2 reads YNFKEQ. CDR3 loop: CASSHEPSVTPSSYEQYF. CDR3 DNA: TGTGCCAGCAGCCACGAACCCAGCGTGACCCCAAGCTCCTACGAGCAGTACTTC.

The gene calls are TRBV10-3 and TRBJ2-4; D is perhaps TRBD1 (5 bases). This CDR3 contains 13 residues. The germline V gene has CDR1 ENHRY and CDR2 SYGVKD. V shed 3 bases and J shed 6 bases, with 9 bases lying between them. CDR3 sequence: CAISDGQGNIQYF. The CDR3 region has the DNA TGTGCCATCAGTGATGGGCAGGGAAACATTCAGTACTTC.

The chain has TRBV11-2 and TRBJ1-3; the D gene is possibly TRBD1 (5 bases). V was trimmed by 1 base and J by 1 base, leaving 11 bases between them. CDR1 and CDR2 from the germline V gene are SGHAT and FQNNGV. CDR3 size: 16 residues. The CDR3 sequence is CASSLVAGTSGNTIYF. CDR3 in DNA: TGTGCCAGCAGCTTAGTTGCGGGGACGTCTGGAAACACCATATATTTT.

This rearrangement joins TRBV30 to TRBJ1-1; D is unclear. Deletions cut 4 bases from V and 0 bases from J, with 3 bases between. Germline V gives CDR1 GTSNPN, CDR2 SVGIG (reference sequence). This CDR3 comprises 11 residues. DNA of the CDR3: TGTGCCTGGAACTTGAACACTGAAGCTTTCTTT. This sequence encodes CAWNLNTEAFF.

The V call is TRBV7-2, the J call TRBJ2-5; a possible D gene is TRBD1 (6 bases). The V end lost 5 bases, the J end lost 2 bases, and 18 bases lay between the germline ends. This CDR3 comprises 16 residues. Germline values: CDR1 SGHTA, CDR2 FQGNSA. The CDR3, as DNA: TGTGCCAGCAGCCTTAGCCAGGGGCGAGGGCAAGAGACCCAGTACTTC. It codes for CASSLSQGRGQETQYF. Drawing the rest from reference TRBV7-2 and TRBJ2-5, the complete variable domain is GAGVSQSPSNKVTEKGKDVELRCDPISGHTALYWYRQSLGQGLEFLIYFQGNSAPDKSGLPSDRFSAERTGGSVSTLTIQRTQQEDSAVYLCASSLSQGRGQETQYFGPGTRLLVL.

This chain uses TRBV19 with TRBJ1-5, with D perhaps TRBD1 (6 bases). The CDR3 runs to 15 residues. The V gene lost 6 bases and the J gene lost 0 bases, with 12 bases spanning the gap. Per the germline V gene, CDR1 is LNHDA and CDR2 is SQIVND (reference sequence). CDR3 sequence reads: CASSINRDSNQPQHF. Written as DNA, the CDR3 is TGTGCCAGTAGCATAAACAGGGATAGCAATCAGCCCCAGCATTTT.

This clone was counted a single time. The chain links TRBV5-1 to TRBJ2-5; 8 bases are shared with TRBD1. CDR1 and CDR2 (germline): SGHRS, YFSETQ. V dropped 4 bases and J dropped 1; count of bases not matched to a gene: 6. The CDR3 has 15 amino acids. The DNA of the CDR3 is TGCGCCAGCAGCCAGACAGGGGCCGGCCAAGAGACCCAGTACTTC. This codes for CASSQTGAGQETQYF.

This clone was observed once. This chain joins TRBV19 and TRBJ2-3; D gene uncertain. Germline CDR1 LNHDA, CDR2 SQIVND (reference sequence). CDR3 size: 15 residues. V was trimmed by 5 bases and J by 1 base, leaving 13 bases between them. CDR3 region: CASSLVASRTDTQYF. As DNA, the CDR3 is TGTGCCAGTAGTTTAGTGGCCTCCCGCACAGATACGCAGTATTTT.

This chain links TRBV6-1 with TRBJ2-7; 9 bases align to TRBD1. The CDR3 is 16 amino acids. The germline gives CDR1 MNHNS, CDR2 SASEGT. Trimming removed 4 bases from V and 3 bases from J; junction bases left unmatched: 10. The CDR3 sequence: CASSGGGTGTYYEQYF. The CDR3 DNA reads TGTGCCAGCAGTGGGGGAGGGACAGGGACCTACTACGAGCAGTACTTC.

The chain uses TRBV7-3 and TRBJ2-7; D is possibly TRBD1 (5 bases). The germline V gene encodes CDR1 SGHTA and CDR2 FQGTGA. The CDR3 is made up of 14 amino acids. Trimming shortened V by 1 base and J by 1 base, and 8 bases separated the two germline ends. Here the CDR3 reads CASSLIPGSYEQYF. The CDR3 DNA reads as TGTGCCAGCAGCTTAATTCCAGGGTCCTACGAGCAGTACTTC.

The chain employs TRBV9 and TRBJ2-1; 11 nucleotides match TRBD2. From germline, CDR1 is SGDLS and CDR2 YYNGEE. The CDR3 has 15 amino acids. Trimming took 3 bases from V and 8 from J; bases not matched to a gene: 7. The CDR3 coding sequence is TGTGCCAGCAGCGAAACTAGCGGGAGTTCCGATGAGCAGTTCTTC. This codes for CASSETSGSSDEQFF.

The chain has TRBV9 and TRBJ2-2; 8 bases are a match to TRBD1. The V and J ends lost 3 bases and 1 base, in that order; junction bases with no gene match: 5. The CDR3 has 16 amino acids. Germline CDR1 SGDLS, CDR2 YYNGEE. The CDR3 bases are TGTGCCAGCAGCGCAGCCGGGACAGGGAACACCGGGGAGCTGTTTTTT. Translation gives CASSAAGTGNTGELFF.

The rearrangement uses TRBV4-1 and TRBJ2-7, with 12 bases identical to TRBD2. V lost 3 bases to trimming and J lost 1 base; unmatched junction nucleotides: 1. The CDR3 extends over 15 amino acids. Germline V gives CDR1 MGHRA, CDR2 YSYEKL. CDR3 loop: CASSHGTSGSYEQYF. The DNA for the CDR3 is TGCGCCAGCAGCCACGGGACTAGCGGGTCCTACGAGCAGTACTTC.

V is TRBV28 and J is TRBJ2-7; 7 nucleotides line up with TRBD1. The CDR3 runs 14 residues. Germline trimming cut 3 bases from V and 0 bases from J; bases unmatched to any gene: 2. The germline V gene has CDR1 MDHEN and CDR2 SYDVKM. CDR3 residues: CASSLTGPSYEQYF. Here the CDR3 DNA reads TGTGCCAGCAGTTTGACAGGGCCCTCCTACGAGCAGTACTTC. The whole variable domain, remainder taken from reference TRBV28 and TRBJ2-7, is DVKVTQSSRYLVKRTGEKVFLECVQDMDHENMFWYRQDPGLGLRLIYFSYDVKMKEKGDIPEGYSVSREKKERFSLILESASTNQTSMYLCASSLTGPSYEQYFGPGTRLTVT.

The chain is built from TRBV15 and TRBJ1-2; possible D gene TRBD1, 6 bases. The germline V and J ends were trimmed by 2 bases and 3 bases, with 13 bases remaining between them. In germline, CDR1 is LNHNV, CDR2 YYDKDF (reference sequence). The CDR3 extends over 15 amino acids. In nucleotides, the CDR3 is TGTGCCACCAGCAGACTATTACAGGGTGACTATGGCTACACCTTC. Its protein product is CATSRLLQGDYGYTF.

The rearrangement uses TRBV11-2 and TRBJ2-3; 10 bases are a match to TRBD2. Germline loops: CDR1 SGHAT, CDR2 FQNNGV. The CDR3 length is 14 residues. The trim removed 5 bases at V and 4 bases at J, leaving 3 bases unmatched. The CDR3 loop is CASSILAGADTQYF. CDR3 coding DNA: TGTGCCAGCAGCATCCTAGCGGGAGCAGATACGCAGTATTTT.

As concerns this clone: A junction end diverges from the germline sequence, so it may reflect a read error. This chain links TRBV7-9 with TRBJ1-2, with 10 bases lining up with TRBD1. Germline CDR1 SEHNR, CDR2 FQNEAQ (reference sequence). The CDR3 spans 16 residues. The CDR3 coding sequence is TGTTCCAGCAGCTTACCCCGGGACAGGGGTCGATATGGCTACACCTTC. Translation: CSSSLPRDRGRYGYTF.

The chain uses TRBV6-6 and TRBJ1-5; 9 bases are shared with TRBD1. V shed 3 bases, J shed 4 bases, and the junction held 4 bases outside the gene matches. Germline loops: CDR1 MNHNY, CDR2 SVGAGI (reference sequence). CDR3 length equals 15 residues. CDR3 amino acids: CASSYPGTGNQPQHF. CDR3 DNA: TGTGCCAGCAGTTATCCCGGGACAGGGAATCAGCCCCAGCATTTT.

The chain uses TRBV7-9 and TRBJ2-7; 10 nucleotides match TRBD2. V shed 1 base, J shed 7 bases, and the junction held 7 bases outside the gene matches. Germline V lookup: CDR1 SEHNR, CDR2 FQNEAQ (reference sequence). CDR3 length: 15 amino acids. This chain's CDR3 is CASSLDLAGAREQYF. The CDR3 DNA reads TGTGCCAGCAGCTTAGATCTAGCGGGGGCCCGGGAGCAGTACTTC. Supplemented by reference TRBV7-9 and TRBJ2-7, the full variable domain reads DTGVSQNPRHKITKRGQNVTFRCDPISEHNRLYWYRQTLGQGPEFLTYFQNEAQLEKSRLLSDRFSAERPKGSFSTLEIQRTEQGDSAMYLCASSLDLAGAREQYFGPGTRLTVT.